The entry below describes one T cell receptor (beta chain). Its antigen remains unknown. The data stem from a study of cytomegalovirus exposure and HLA in healthy donors. Study-level results: A later analysis reportedly found fewer N-insertions in an Asian-associated ancestry cluster than the approximately 700-donor mean. The study carried out a later analysis of TCR beta sequences. It associated 15,000 to 20,000 of them with specific HLA alleles at a false discovery rate of 0.05. Being productive about 90% or about 30% of the time was typical of most TCR beta V segments in an earlier analysis. A classifier reportedly called cytomegalovirus status with high sensitivity and specificity.

This CDR3 comprises 15 residues. The germline CDR1 and CDR2 sequences are SGHDT and YYEEEE. Trimming took 0 bases from V and 0 from J; bases not matched to a gene: 3. 13 Jbeta primers and 60 Vbeta primers were used for the PCR. Data came from immunoSEQ multiplex PCR; TCRdb stores just in-frame clones and leaves some out. This table holds over 110,000 clones. V usage is TRBV5-6 and J usage is TRBJ2-7, with 7 positions matching TRBD2. Sequencing was performed on PBMCs. The clonotype originates from a male donor in good health and CMV-seronegative. The CDR3 reads CASSLELAGSYEQYF. The CDR3 DNA sequence: TGTGCCAGCAGCTTGGAGTTAGCGGGCTCCTACGAGCAGTACTTC.